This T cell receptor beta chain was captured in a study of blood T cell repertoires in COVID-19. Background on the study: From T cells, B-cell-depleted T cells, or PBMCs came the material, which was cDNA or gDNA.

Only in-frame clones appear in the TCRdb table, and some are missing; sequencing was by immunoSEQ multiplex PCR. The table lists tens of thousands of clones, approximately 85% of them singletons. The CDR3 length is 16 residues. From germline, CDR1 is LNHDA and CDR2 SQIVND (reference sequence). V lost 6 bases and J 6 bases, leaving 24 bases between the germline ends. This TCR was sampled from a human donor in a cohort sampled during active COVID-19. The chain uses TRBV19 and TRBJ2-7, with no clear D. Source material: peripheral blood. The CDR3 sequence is CASSPTSLRSSGEQYF. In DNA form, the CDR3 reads TGTGCCAGTAGCCCTACCTCCCTTAGAAGCTCGGGCGAGCAGTACTTC.